This TCR beta chain came from a study of blood T cell repertoires in COVID-19. Germline assignment: CDR1 MNHEY and CDR2 SMNVEV (reference sequence). This CDR3 region has 19 residues. Unmatched junction bases numbered 10, after V lost 5 bases and J lost 0 bases. This clone has more than one count but fewer than ten. Per the study methods: Cell counts per sample came from amplifying reference gene primers. Assay: immunoSEQ multiplex PCR; the TCRdb copy retains only in-frame clones and omits some. V, J and clone size derive from that table, while D and trimming were established from the DNA sequence. The table has under 450,000 clones, 80% to 90% seen once.

V usage is TRBV27 and J usage is TRBJ2-6, with TRBD1 matching 10 bases. The receptor comes from an older woman with COVID-19, enrolled during active disease. The material sequenced was peripheral blood. CDR3 amino acids: CASSPRTGGSYSGANVLTF. The CDR3 DNA is TGTGCCAGCAGTCCCCGGACAGGGGGTTCCTACTCTGGGGCCAACGTCCTGACTTTC.